The following is a TCR beta chain sequence with its context. The tumor samples were collected prior to definitive surgery or chemotherapy. Germline V gene data show CDR1 as MNHEY and CDR2 as SVGAGI. With V trimmed by 6 bases and J by 8 bases, 4 bases remained unmatched. The CDR3 runs to 12 residues. Using immunoSEQ multiplex PCR, the repertoire was profiled, and TCRdb retains in-frame clones only, with some absent. This sample has under 10,000 clones; more than 60% occur once, and the top ten carry almost 6%. The sample comes from a study of high-grade serous ovarian cancer treatment subgroups. This TCR was sampled from a human donor with high-grade serous ovarian cancer. The sample consisted of tumor tissue. The chain joins TRBV6-5 to TRBJ2-3; 8 bases are a match to TRBD2. CDR3 sequence (DNA): TGTGCCAGCAGAACGGGACTAGGTACGCAGTATTTT. Its protein product is CASRTGLGTQYF.